The T cell receptor beta chain under discussion was sequenced for a study of blood T cell repertoires in COVID-19. On the study more broadly: T cells, B-cell-depleted T cells, or PBMCs provided the cDNA or gDNA that served as material.

Source study methods: Reference gene primer amplification gave nucleated cell count estimates. TCRdb keeps only in-frame clones here, not all; method: immunoSEQ multiplex PCR. From that table come the V and J calls and clone size; the DNA was used to work out D and trimming. There are tens of thousands of clones in the sample; approximately 92% occur only once, and roughly 8.1% lies in the top ten. CDR1 is LNHDA, CDR2 SQIVND, per germline (reference sequence). The CDR3 is 14 amino acids. The junction had 9 bases not matched to a gene; V was cut back by 10 bases and J by 5 bases. The sequencing sample was made of peripheral blood. The chain couples TRBV19 to TRBJ2-1; 9 nucleotides line up with TRBD1. The receptor was isolated from a man in his thirties or forties with active or convalescent COVID-19. The CDR3 DNA reads TGTGCCACCTTGCCGGGACAGGGAAACAATGAGCAGTTCTTC. This sequence encodes CATLPGQGNNEQFF. Based on the CDR3 plus reference TRBV19 and TRBJ2-1, the full variable domain is DGGITQSPKYLFRKEGQNVTLSCEQNLNHDAMYWYRQDPGQGLRLIYYSQIVNDFQKGDIAEGYSVSREKKESFPLTVTSAQKNPTAFYLCATLPGQGNNEQFFGPGTRLTVL.